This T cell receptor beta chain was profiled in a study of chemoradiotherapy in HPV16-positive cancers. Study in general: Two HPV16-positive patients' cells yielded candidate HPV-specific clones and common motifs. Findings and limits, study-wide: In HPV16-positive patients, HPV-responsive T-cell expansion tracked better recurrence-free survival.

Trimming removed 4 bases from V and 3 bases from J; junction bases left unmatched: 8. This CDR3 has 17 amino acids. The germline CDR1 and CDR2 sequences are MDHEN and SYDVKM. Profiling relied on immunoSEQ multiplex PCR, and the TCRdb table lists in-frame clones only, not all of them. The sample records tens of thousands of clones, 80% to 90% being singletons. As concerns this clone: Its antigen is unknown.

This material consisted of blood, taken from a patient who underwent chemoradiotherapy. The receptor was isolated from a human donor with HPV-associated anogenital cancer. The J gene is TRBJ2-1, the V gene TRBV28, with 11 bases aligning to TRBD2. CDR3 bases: TGTGCCAGCAGTTCGTCATTAGCGGGAGGGCGCTACAATGAGCAGTTCTTC. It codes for CASSSSLAGGRYNEQFF.